Each of the 7 T cell receptor beta chains below was sequenced from the same sample in a study of shared clonotypes between healthy human individuals. Sequencing was performed with immunoSEQ multiplex PCR; in TCRdb, only in-frame clones are kept and a portion is missing. This sample has some 2,500,000 clones, with 85% to 95% found just once. The sample consisted of naive CD4+ T cells from PBMCs. The subset: CD45RA+ positively selected. The origin of the receptors is a man between 18 and 35 years old in good health. Some clones in this sample may be carry-over from other donors' samples.

This chain connects TRBV13 to TRBJ2-7, with TRBD2 identical over 13 bases. Germline CDR1 is PRHDT and CDR2 is FYEKMQ (reference sequence). Unmatched junction bases numbered 6, after V lost 4 bases and J lost 3 bases. CDR3 length equals 16 residues. For the CDR3, the DNA is TGTGCCAGCAGCTCGGAAGGACTAGCGGGAGACTACGAGCAGTACTTC. Its protein is CASSSEGLAGDYEQYF.

The gene calls are TRBV10-3 and TRBJ2-3; 11 positions agree with TRBD2. Per the germline V gene, CDR1 is ENHRY and CDR2 is SYGVKD. Trimming at V came to 2 bases and at J to 0 bases, leaving 7 bases not matched to a gene. This CDR3 is built from 18 residues. CDR3 DNA sequence: TGTGCCATCAGTGAGCCCTCGACTAGCGGGACCAGCACAGATACGCAGTATTTT. This encodes CAISEPSTSGTSTDTQYF.

A note on this clone: One end of the junction is discordant with germline, which a read error may explain. The chain combines TRBV7-3 with TRBJ2-2; D call uncertain. The CDR3 spans 12 residues. Germline V gene sequence: CDR1 SGHTA, CDR2 FQGTGA. In DNA form, the CDR3 reads TGTGCCAGCAGTTTGTACACCGAGGAGCTGTTTTTT. As protein: CASSLYTEELFF.

This clone turned up a few times. The CDR3 region has the DNA TGTGCCATTGGACAGGGCGACACTGAAGCTTTCTTT. It encodes CAIGQGDTEAFF. The rearrangement uses TRBV10-3 and TRBJ1-1; 8 bases are a match to TRBD1. After removal of 9 bases from V and 3 bases from J, the junction contained 3 bases not matched to a gene. Germline V gene lookup returns CDR1 ENHRY and CDR2 SYGVKD. This CDR3 spans 12 amino acids.

This chain links TRBV27 with TRBJ2-7; 9 bases align to TRBD2. Trimming took 0 bases from V and 1 from J; bases not matched to a gene: 1. The germline V gene encodes CDR1 MNHEY and CDR2 SMNVEV (reference sequence). The CDR3 is made up of 15 amino acids. The CDR3 nucleotides read TGTGCCAGCAGTTTATCAGCGGGGGGATCCTACGAGCAGTACTTC. Residues: CASSLSAGGSYEQYF.

This chain links TRBV4-2 with TRBJ2-3, with 8 bases matching TRBD2. Germline loops: CDR1 LGHNA, CDR2 YNFKEQ. The V gene end was trimmed by 3 bases and the J gene end by 4 bases; junction bases not matched to a gene: 3. CDR3 length equals 14 residues. DNA for the CDR3: TGTGCCAGCAGCCAGGGACTAGGGGCAGATACGCAGTATTTT. Protein: CASSQGLGADTQYF.

V gene TRBV19 combines with J gene TRBJ2-2; tentatively, D is TRBD2 (6 bases). The CDR3 length is 14 residues. Germline values: CDR1 LNHDA, CDR2 SQIVND (reference sequence). V shed 1 base and J shed 5 bases, with 8 bases lying between them. The CDR3 DNA reads as TGTGCCAGTAGTATAGTGGAGGGGACCGGGGAGCTGTTTTTT. Encoded protein: CASSIVEGTGELFF.